This paragraph covers one T cell receptor beta chain sequence. Its target is unknown. This table comes from immunoSEQ multiplex PCR, and its TCRdb copy is limited to in-frame clones, with some not included. The sample carries tens of thousands of clones, roughly 94% recorded once. The data derive from a study of cytomegalovirus exposure and HLA in healthy donors. Study results and limitations: The authors enumerated over 150 TCR beta chains as linked to cytomegalovirus. The dataset shows that most TCR sequences were rare, while some public TCRs occurred in many donors. Confirmation in vitro established that a few CMV-associated chains were specific for CMV antigens. With high specificity and sensitivity, the classifier reportedly diagnosed cytomegalovirus status.

Trimming at V came to 5 bases and at J to 3 bases, leaving 4 bases not matched to a gene. Germline assignment: CDR1 PRHDT and CDR2 FYEKMQ (reference sequence). The CDR3 totals 13 residues. The sequence was obtained from a woman aged 18-30 years in good health and CMV-seropositive. Sequencing used PBMCs. This sequence joins TRBV13 and TRBJ2-7; 7 bases are a match to TRBD2. The DNA for the CDR3 is TGTGCCAGCAGCCAAGGGACTAACTACGAGCAGTACTTC. This sequence encodes CASSQGTNYEQYF. Supplemented by reference TRBV13 and TRBJ2-7, the full variable domain reads AAGVIQSPRHLIKEKRETATLKCYPIPRHDTVYWYQQGPGQDPQFLISFYEKMQSDKGSIPDRFSAQQFSDYHSELNMSSLELGDSALYFCASSQGTNYEQYFGPGTRLTVT.